This T cell receptor (beta chain) emerged from a study of shared clonotypes between healthy human individuals. The V gene's germline CDR1 is LNHNV and CDR2 YYDKDF (reference sequence). The CDR3 runs to 16 residues. J gave up 1 base and V 2 bases, and 5 bases lay outside the gene matches. The method was immunoSEQ multiplex PCR; TCRdb's version includes in-frame clones alone and lacks a portion of them. The data contain around 2.1 million clones, 93% of them singletons. Naive CD8 cells comprised CD45RO-negative, CCR7-positively selected cells, excluding terminally differentiated effector memory CD45RA+ cells.

This receptor was identified in a young man in good health. Some clones in this sample may be carry-over from other donors' samples. Sequenced input: naive CD8+ T cells from PBMCs. This rearrangement joins TRBV15 to TRBJ2-5, with 9 nucleotides matching TRBD2. The CDR3 region is CATSRIAGEGQETQYF. The DNA of the CDR3 is TGTGCCACCAGCAGAATAGCGGGAGAGGGCCAAGAGACCCAGTACTTC.